Here is one T cell receptor (beta chain) with its context. Its antigen is undetermined. Germline assignment: CDR1 MNHEY and CDR2 SMNVEV (reference sequence). Trimming removed 6 bases from V and 4 bases from J; junction bases left unmatched: 2. CDR3 length equals 13 residues. The PCR was carried out with 60 Vbeta primers and 13 Jbeta primers. TCRdb's table, derived via immunoSEQ multiplex PCR, lists solely in-frame clones and lacks some. The sample records 130,000 or so clones, 66% being singletons. These data belong to a study of cytomegalovirus exposure and HLA in healthy donors. About the research overall: Among roughly 180 million T cells, an earlier analysis found 90 million to 130 million unique TCR beta sequences. The Caucasian-associated ancestry cluster contained approximately 81% of the approximately 400 genotyped donors.

General study points: Analyses of presence and absence presupposed an approximately uniform sequencing depth across donors.

The sequence was obtained from a man between 18 and 29 years old in good health and CMV-seronegative. Input material: PBMCs. V and J are TRBV27 and TRBJ1-2; 10 bases are a match to TRBD1. CDR3 bases: TGTGCCAGCAGGGACAGGGGGGGCTATGGCTACACCTTC. Amino acids: CASRDRGGYGYTF.